These 12 T cell receptor beta chains share one sample of origin, sequenced in a study of T-cell reconstitution after alpha-beta-depleted transplantation in children. Preparation of the TCRbeta library used unique molecular identifiers. Each CDR3 protein gets one entry after TCRdb re-called the PCR reads with MiXCR. The sample consists of some 640,000 distinct CDR3 sequences, approximately 17% of them appearing once. This sample comprised PBMCs from the stem cell graft donor, obtained from the stem cell graft. These receptors were taken from a human donor who donated a stem cell graft to a child with acute myeloid leukemia.

The chain combines TRBV15 with TRBJ1-5, with D possibly TRBD1 on 6 matching bases. The germline gives CDR1 LNHNV, CDR2 YYDKDF (reference sequence). V lost 0 bases to trimming and J lost 5 bases, with 14 bases between them. CDR3 length: 16 amino acids. Here the CDR3 reads CATSRDPHRVDQPQHF. The CDR3 DNA follows: TGTGCCACCAGCAGAGACCCTCACAGGGTTGATCAGCCCCAGCATTTT.

The rearrangement links TRBV28 to TRBJ2-7; unclear D gene. Germline V gene lookup returns CDR1 MDHEN and CDR2 SYDVKM. Trimming took 2 bases from V and 2 from J, leaving 7 bases between them. This CDR3 spans 13 amino acids. The CDR3 here is CASSLTTPYEQYV. In DNA, the CDR3 is TGTGCCAGCAGTTTAACCACCCCCTACGAGCAGTACGTC.

Many counts were recorded for this clonotype. This chain connects TRBV12-3 or TRBV12-4 to TRBJ2-7, with 7 bases identical to TRBD1. V lost 2 bases and J lost 2; bases outside the gene matches: 3. This CDR3 comprises 14 residues. The CDR3 region has the DNA TGTGCCAGCAGTTTACGACAGGGAGCCTACGAGCAGTACTTC. It translates to CASSLRQGAYEQYF.

This clonotype was observed a handful of times. The chain combines TRBV9 with TRBJ2-1; TRBD2 agrees at 7 bases. The CDR3 covers 18 residues. Germline assignment: CDR1 SGDLS and CDR2 YYNGEE. Trimming cost V 0 bases and J 9 bases; bases outside gene matches: 18. The CDR3 sequence is CASSVVGAGTSRRGEQFF. The CDR3 bases are TGTGCCAGCAGCGTAGTAGGAGCGGGGACTTCCAGGCGGGGTGAGCAGTTCTTC.

This clonotype was detected ten times or more. The V gene is TRBV6-5, the J gene TRBJ2-1; TRBD2 agrees at 7 bases. CDR3 size: 11 residues. The germline V gene encodes CDR1 MNHEY and CDR2 SVGAGI. Germline trimming cut 7 bases from V and 10 bases from J; bases unmatched to any gene: 4. This CDR3 reads CASKRGDEQFF. In DNA form, the CDR3 reads TGTGCCAGCAAGCGGGGCGACGAGCAGTTCTTC.

J is TRBJ1-1 and V is TRBV12-3 or TRBV12-4; TRBD1 might be the D (5 bases). The germline V and J ends were trimmed by 3 bases and 3 bases, with 11 bases remaining between them. The CDR3 totals 14 residues. The CDR3 region has the DNA TGTGCCAGCAGTTTTACTACAGGCGACACTGAAGCTTTCTTT. Encoded protein: CASSFTTGDTEAFF.

This clonotype has more than one count but fewer than ten. The rearrangement joins TRBV7-8 to TRBJ2-1, with 7 bases aligning to TRBD2. J gave up 6 bases and V 1 base, and 9 bases lay outside the gene matches. Germline values: CDR1 SGHVS, CDR2 FQNEAQ. The CDR3 has 16 residues. DNA for the CDR3: TGTGCCAGCAGCTTAGTTGAGTCAGGGAGGGGCAATGAGCAGTTCTTC. Translation: CASSLVESGRGNEQFF.

This clonotype was seen many times. The rearrangement links TRBV20-1 to TRBJ1-6; D perhaps matches TRBD1 (5 bases). The CDR3 contains 13 residues. V lost 3 bases to trimming and J lost 9 bases, with 12 bases between them. In germline, CDR1 is DFQATT, CDR2 SNEGSKA (reference sequence). Written as DNA, the CDR3 is TGCAGTGCTAGGGGCAGGGCGGGTTCACCCCTCCACTTT. It translates to CSARGRAGSPLHF.

This clonotype has at least ten counts. The V gene is TRBV7-2, the J gene TRBJ2-1; 7 bases fit TRBD2. Trimming at V came to 2 bases and at J to 0 bases, leaving 4 bases not matched to a gene. Germline lookup yields CDR1 SGHTA and CDR2 FQGNSA. The length of the CDR3 is 16 residues. The CDR3 nucleotides read TGTGCCAGCAGCTTACAAGCGGGGAGCTCCTACAATGAGCAGTTCTTC. As protein: CASSLQAGSSYNEQFF.

In its sample, this clonotype was seen a few times. The chain recombines TRBV7-9 with TRBJ1-1, with D possibly being TRBD1 (6 bases). From germline, CDR1 is SEHNR and CDR2 FQNEAQ (reference sequence). Trimming removed 2 bases from V and 2 bases from J, with 15 bases in between. The CDR3 consists of 16 residues. The CDR3 DNA is TGTGCCAGCAGCTTACTGGGGGGCGTCATCAACACTGAAGCTTTCTTT. Residues: CASSLLGGVINTEAFF. Combining the CDR3 with reference TRBV7-9 and TRBJ1-1 gives the whole variable domain DTGVSQNPRHKITKRGQNVTFRCDPISEHNRLYWYRQTLGQGPEFLTYFQNEAQLEKSRLLSDRFSAERPKGSFSTLEIQRTEQGDSAMYLCASSLLGGVINTEAFFGQGTRLTVV.

The rearrangement uses TRBV7-7 and TRBJ2-3; 13 bases fit TRBD2. Trimming removed 5 bases from V and 5 bases from J; junction bases left unmatched: 7. This CDR3 spans 16 amino acids. From germline, CDR1 is SSHAT and CDR2 FNYEAQ (reference sequence). The CDR3, as DNA: TGTGCCAGCAGCAAGGGACTAGCGGGGAGTAGAGATACGCAGTATTTT. This codes for CASSKGLAGSRDTQYF.

This clonotype was found a few times. The chain employs TRBV5-1 and TRBJ2-3; TRBD1 matches at 11 bases. CDR1 and CDR2 (germline): SGHRS, YFSETQ. CDR3 length: 15 residues. The V and J ends lost 4 bases and 5 bases, in that order; junction bases with no gene match: 6. For the CDR3, the DNA is TGCGCCAGCAGCCGAAGGACAGGGGGCATAGATACGCAGTATTTT. This gives the protein CASSRRTGGIDTQYF.